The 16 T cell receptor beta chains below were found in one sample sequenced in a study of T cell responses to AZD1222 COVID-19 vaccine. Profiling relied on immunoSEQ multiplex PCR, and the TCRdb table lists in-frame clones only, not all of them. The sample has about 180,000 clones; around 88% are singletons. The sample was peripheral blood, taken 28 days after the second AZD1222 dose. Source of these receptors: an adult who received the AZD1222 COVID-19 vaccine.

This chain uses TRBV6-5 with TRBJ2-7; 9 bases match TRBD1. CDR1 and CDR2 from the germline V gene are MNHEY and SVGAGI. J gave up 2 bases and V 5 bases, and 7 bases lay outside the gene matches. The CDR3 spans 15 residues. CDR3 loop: CASSLRTGEPYEQYF. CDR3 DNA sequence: TGTGCCAGCAGTCTCCGGACAGGGGAACCCTACGAGCAGTACTTC.

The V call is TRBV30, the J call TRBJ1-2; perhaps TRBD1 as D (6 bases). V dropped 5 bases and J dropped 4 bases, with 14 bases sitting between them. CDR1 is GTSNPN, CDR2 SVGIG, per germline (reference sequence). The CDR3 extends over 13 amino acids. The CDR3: CAWALGQFYGYTF. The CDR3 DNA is TGTGCCTGGGCCCTTGGACAGTTCTATGGCTACACCTTC.

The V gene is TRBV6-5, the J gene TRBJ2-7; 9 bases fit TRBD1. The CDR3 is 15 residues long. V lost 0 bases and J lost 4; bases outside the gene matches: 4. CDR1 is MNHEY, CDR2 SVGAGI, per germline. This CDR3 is CASSYSTGGRYEQYF. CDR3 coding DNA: TGTGCCAGCAGTTACTCAACAGGGGGCCGATACGAGCAGTACTTC.

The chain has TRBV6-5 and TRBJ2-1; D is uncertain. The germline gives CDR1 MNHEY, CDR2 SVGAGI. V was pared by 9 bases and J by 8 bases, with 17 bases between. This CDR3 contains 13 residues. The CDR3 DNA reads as TGTGCCAGTTCCGTCACATTACTCGATGAGCAGTTCTTC. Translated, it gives CASSVTLLDEQFF.

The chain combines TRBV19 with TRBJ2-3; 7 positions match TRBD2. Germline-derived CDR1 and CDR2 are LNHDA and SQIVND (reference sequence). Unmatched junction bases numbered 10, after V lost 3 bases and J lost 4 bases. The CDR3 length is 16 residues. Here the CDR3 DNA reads TGTGCCAGTAGTATGGTGGGCGGGGGTGTTTCAGATACGCAGTATTTT. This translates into CASSMVGGGVSDTQYF.

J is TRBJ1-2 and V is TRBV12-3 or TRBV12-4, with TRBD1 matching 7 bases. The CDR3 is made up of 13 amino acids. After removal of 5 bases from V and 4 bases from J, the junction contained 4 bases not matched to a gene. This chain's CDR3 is CASSRGQSYGYTF. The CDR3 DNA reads TGTGCCAGCAGTAGGGGACAGTCCTATGGCTACACCTTC.

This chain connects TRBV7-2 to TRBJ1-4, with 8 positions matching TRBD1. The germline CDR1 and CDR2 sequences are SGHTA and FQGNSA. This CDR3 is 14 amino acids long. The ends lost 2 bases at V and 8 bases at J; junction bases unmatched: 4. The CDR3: CASSLNRGEEKLFF. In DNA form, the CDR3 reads TGTGCCAGCAGCTTAAACAGGGGGGAAGAAAAACTGTTTTTT.

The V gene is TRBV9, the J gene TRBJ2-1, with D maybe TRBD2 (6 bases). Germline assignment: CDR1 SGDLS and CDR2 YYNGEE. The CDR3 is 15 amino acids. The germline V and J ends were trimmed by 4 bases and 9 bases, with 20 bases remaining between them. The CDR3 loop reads CASSPFGGSYGEQFF. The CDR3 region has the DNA TGTGCCAGCAGCCCCTTCGGGGGTAGCTATGGTGAGCAGTTCTTC.

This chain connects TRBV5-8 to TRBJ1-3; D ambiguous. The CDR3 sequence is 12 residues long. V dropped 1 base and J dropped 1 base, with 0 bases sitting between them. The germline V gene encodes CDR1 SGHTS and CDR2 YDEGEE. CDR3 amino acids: CASSLSGNTIYF. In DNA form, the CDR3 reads TGTGCCAGCAGCTTGTCTGGAAACACCATATATTTT.

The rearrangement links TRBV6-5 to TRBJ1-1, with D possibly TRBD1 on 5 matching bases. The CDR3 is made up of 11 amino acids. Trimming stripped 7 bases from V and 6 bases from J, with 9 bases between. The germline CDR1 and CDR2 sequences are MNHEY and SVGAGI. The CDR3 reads CASNRGAEAFF. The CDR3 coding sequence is TGTGCCAGCAATCGAGGGGCTGAAGCTTTCTTT.

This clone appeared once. This CDR3 reads CASSLRRSSIQYF. CDR3 sequence (DNA): TGTGCCAGCAGCTTAAGGAGGTCAAGCATTCAGTACTTC. The chain joins TRBV11-3 to TRBJ2-4; TRBD2 might be the D (5 bases). This CDR3 comprises 13 residues. From germline, CDR1 is SGHNT and CDR2 YENEEA. Trimming removed 2 bases from V and 9 bases from J, with 11 bases in between.

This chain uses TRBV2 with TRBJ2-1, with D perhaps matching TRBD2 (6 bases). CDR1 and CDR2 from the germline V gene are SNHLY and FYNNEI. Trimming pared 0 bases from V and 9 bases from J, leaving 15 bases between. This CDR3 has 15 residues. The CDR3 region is CASSEAQGGTGEQFF. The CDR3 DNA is TGTGCCAGCAGTGAAGCGCAGGGAGGAACCGGTGAGCAGTTCTTC.

This CDR3 reads CASSSTGGGVTNEKLFF. DNA of the CDR3: TGTGCCAGCAGTTCCACAGGGGGCGGAGTAACTAATGAAAAACTGTTTTTT. The chain couples TRBV6-2 or TRBV6-3 to TRBJ1-4; 9 positions agree with TRBD1. With V trimmed by 4 bases and J by 1 base, 7 bases remained unmatched. The CDR3 totals 17 residues. The germline gives CDR1 MNHEY, CDR2 SVGEGT.

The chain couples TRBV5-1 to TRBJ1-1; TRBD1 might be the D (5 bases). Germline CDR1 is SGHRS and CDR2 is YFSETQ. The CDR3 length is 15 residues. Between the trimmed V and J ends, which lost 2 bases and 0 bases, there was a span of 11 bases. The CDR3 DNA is TGCGCCAGCAGCTTTGTGGGACCCATGAACACTGAAGCTTTCTTT. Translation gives CASSFVGPMNTEAFF.

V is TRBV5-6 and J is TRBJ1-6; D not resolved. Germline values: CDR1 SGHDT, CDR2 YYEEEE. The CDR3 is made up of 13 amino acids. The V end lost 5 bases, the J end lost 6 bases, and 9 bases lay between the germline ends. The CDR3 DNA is TGTGCCAGCAGTCACACTAGTAATTCACCCCTCCACTTT. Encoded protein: CASSHTSNSPLHF.

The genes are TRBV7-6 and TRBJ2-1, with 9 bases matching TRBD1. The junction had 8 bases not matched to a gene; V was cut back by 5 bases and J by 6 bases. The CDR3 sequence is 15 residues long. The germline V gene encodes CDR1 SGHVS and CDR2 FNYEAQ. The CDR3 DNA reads TGTGCCAGCAGCCCCGGGACAGGGTTTGGCAATGAGCAGTTCTTC. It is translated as CASSPGTGFGNEQFF.